The 21 T cell receptor beta chains presented below share a single source sample, sequenced in a study of T cells in Graves' hyperthyroidism and ophthalmopathy. The CDR3 regions of TCR beta were amplified from RNA transcripts. HTBI primers were used for first-round RT-PCR of the TCR CDR3. TCRdb called the multiplex PCR reads again in MiXCR, with one record for every CDR3 protein. The repertoire holds approximately 400,000 distinct CDR3 sequences, with around 15% as singletons. The material sequenced was blood. Receptors were obtained from a man aged 50 to 60 with Graves' ophthalmopathy.

V gene TRBV6-1 combines with J gene TRBJ1-5; unclear D gene. The V end lost 1 base, the J end lost 10 bases, and 17 bases lay between the germline ends. This CDR3 is 15 amino acids long. Germline-derived CDR1 and CDR2 are MNHNS and SASEGT. CDR3 sequence: CASSEVRRSLFPQHF. CDR3 nucleotides: TGTGCCAGCAGTGAAGTTAGACGGAGCTTATTTCCCCAGCATTTT.

V is TRBV6-1 and J is TRBJ2-7, with a tentative D call TRBD2 (5 bases). This CDR3 spans 12 amino acids. Trimming shortened V by 6 bases and J by 3 bases, and 9 bases separated the two germline ends. Germline values: CDR1 MNHNS, CDR2 SASEGT. The CDR3 sequence is CASRRVGYEQYF. The CDR3 coding sequence is TGTGCCAGCAGGCGGGTGGGCTACGAGCAGTACTTC.

The table lists this clonotype with a few counts. The rearrangement joins TRBV15 to TRBJ2-3; D call uncertain. CDR3 size: 12 residues. Trimming took 5 bases from V and 5 from J, leaving 8 bases between them. CDR1 is LNHNV and CDR2 is YYDKDF in the germline V gene (reference sequence). CDR3 DNA: TGTGCCACCAGCCGGGTTGGAGATACGCAGTATTTT. Translated: CATSRVGDTQYF.

This clonotype was detected ten times or more. The chain joins TRBV18 to TRBJ1-1; no clear D gene. The V gene's germline CDR1 is KGHSH and CDR2 LQKENI. V was shortened by 5 bases and J by 4 bases, with 11 bases between the two germline ends. This CDR3 contains 13 residues. The CDR3 sequence: CASSMQDGTEAFF. The CDR3 DNA reads TGTGCCAGCTCAATGCAGGACGGCACTGAAGCTTTCTTT.

This chain uses TRBV9 with TRBJ1-2, with D uncertain. The CDR3 spans 13 residues. Germline CDR1 reads SGDLS; CDR2 reads YYNGEE. V was cut by 4 bases and J by 5 bases, with 12 bases left in between. The CDR3, as DNA: TGTGCCAGCAGCCCCCGGGCCCGTTATGGCTACACCTTC. Translation gives CASSPRARYGYTF.

The V and J genes are TRBV19 and TRBJ1-5; weak D call: TRBD1 (5 bases). From germline, CDR1 is LNHDA and CDR2 SQIVND (reference sequence). Trimming pared 3 bases from V and 7 bases from J, leaving 16 bases between. This CDR3 region has 15 residues. The CDR3 sequence is CASSMDGAKGQPQHF. DNA of the CDR3: TGTGCCAGTAGTATGGACGGGGCAAAGGGGCAGCCCCAGCATTTT. Variable domain in full (rest from reference TRBV19 and TRBJ1-5): DGGITQSPKYLFRKEGQNVTLSCEQNLNHDAMYWYRQDPGQGLRLIYYSQIVNDFQKGDIAEGYSVSREKKESFPLTVTSAQKNPTAFYLCASSMDGAKGQPQHFGDGTRLSIL.

The chain couples TRBV19 to TRBJ2-1; 13 bases are a match to TRBD2. V shed 5 bases and J 2 bases; nucleotides not matched to a gene: 3. The CDR3 totals 16 residues. Germline V CDR1 and CDR2: LNHDA, SQIVND (reference sequence). CDR3 in DNA: TGTGCCAGTAGTCGACTAGCGGGAGGTGCCTACAATGAGCAGTTCTTC. It encodes CASSRLAGGAYNEQFF.

This clonotype was observed at least ten times. The V gene is TRBV5-1, the J gene TRBJ2-7; no reliable D call. V was cut by 6 bases and J by 2 bases, with 15 bases left in between. The CDR3 is 14 residues long. The germline V gene has CDR1 SGHRS and CDR2 YFSETQ. CDR3 amino acids: CASTQQTGTYEQYF. CDR3 nucleotides: TGCGCCAGCACCCAACAGACTGGAACCTACGAGCAGTACTTC.

A word on this clonotype: The junction departs from the called germline gene at one end, perhaps through a read error. The chain couples TRBV12-3 or TRBV12-4 to TRBJ2-1; D call uncertain. This CDR3 region has 10 residues. DNA of the CDR3: TGTGCCAGCAGTGTCAATGGGCAGTTCTTC. Protein: CASSVNGQFF.

Ten or more counts support this clonotype. The chain uses TRBV20-1 and TRBJ2-1, with TRBD2 as a possible D gene (5 bases). Trimming cost V 8 bases and J 4 bases, with 18 bases left between them. Germline CDR1 is DFQATT and CDR2 is SNEGSKA (reference sequence). The CDR3 runs 14 residues. The CDR3 loop reads CSHSTPRGYNEQFF. Here the CDR3 DNA reads TGCAGTCATTCTACACCACGCGGGTACAATGAGCAGTTCTTC.

This clonotype was detected ten times or more. CDR3 region: CASSATPVNNYGYTF. The DNA for the CDR3 is TGTGCCAGCAGCGCCACTCCTGTAAATAACTATGGCTACACCTTC. The chain has TRBV5-5 and TRBJ1-2; no clear D gene. The V gene lost 4 bases and the J gene lost 1 base, with 14 bases spanning the gap. Germline lookup yields CDR1 SGHKS and CDR2 YYEKEE (reference sequence). The CDR3 runs to 15 residues.

This clonotype has ten or more counts. The chain carries TRBV5-5 and TRBJ2-7, with TRBD2 identical over 10 bases. With V trimmed by 4 bases and J by 3 bases, 16 bases remained unmatched. Germline V gene lookup returns CDR1 SGHKS and CDR2 YYEKEE (reference sequence). The CDR3 length is 18 residues. The CDR3 nucleotides read TGTGCCAGCAGCCTAACCGGGACTAGCGTCTTCGCGGGCTACGAGCAGTACTTC. Translation gives CASSLTGTSVFAGYEQYF.

This clonotype was counted between two and nine times. The J gene is TRBJ2-5, the V gene TRBV29-1; D is undetermined. The germline V gene has CDR1 SQVTM and CDR2 ANQGSEA. The CDR3 is made up of 13 amino acids. Trimming took off 5 bases at V and 0 bases at J, with 10 bases between the two ends. CDR3 DNA: TGCAGCGTTTCCTTGCGGTACCAAGAGACCCAGTACTTC. Protein: CSVSLRYQETQYF.

The chain has TRBV6-1 and TRBJ2-2, with 10 bases that match TRBD1. Germline trimming cut 8 bases from V and 6 bases from J; bases unmatched to any gene: 9. Germline-derived CDR1 and CDR2 are MNHNS and SASEGT. The CDR3 runs to 15 residues. The chain's CDR3 is CASLLDRGRPGELFF. The CDR3 DNA sequence: TGTGCCAGCCTCCTCGACAGGGGGCGCCCCGGGGAGCTGTTTTTT.

This clonotype was counted many times. CDR3 DNA: TGTGCCAGCAGGTGGGATGGATACAATGAGCAGTTCTTC. Protein product: CASRWDGYNEQFF. V is TRBV2 and J is TRBJ2-1; D gene ambiguous. The CDR3 contains 13 residues. Between the trimmed V and J ends, which lost 6 bases and 4 bases, there was a span of 10 bases. Germline V CDR1 and CDR2: SNHLY, FYNNEI.

The sample holds many counts of this clonotype. The chain recombines TRBV28 with TRBJ2-1; D perhaps matches TRBD2 (6 bases). The CDR3 contains 12 residues. Germline CDR1 and CDR2: MDHEN and SYDVKM. Trimming took 7 bases from V and 6 from J, leaving 10 bases between them. CDR3 in DNA: TGTGCCAGCACTCACGGGGGCAATGAGCAGTTCTTC. Its protein product is CASTHGGNEQFF.

With respect to this clonotype: Since a much larger clone is just one base distant, this may be a read error. This chain connects TRBV7-8 to TRBJ2-7, with 8 bases matching TRBD1. Judging by the DNA end, TRBJ2-1 fits better; the J call may be wrong. The germline CDR1 and CDR2 sequences are SGHVS and FQNEAQ. This CDR3 has 15 amino acids. The CDR3, as DNA: TGTGCCAGCAGCGCCAGACAGGGGAGCTCCTACGAGCAGTTCTTC. Translating gives CASSARQGSSYEQFF.

V usage is TRBV19 and J usage is TRBJ2-3; D call uncertain. V lost 5 bases and J 4 bases, leaving 13 bases between the germline ends. Per germline, CDR1 LNHDA and CDR2 SQIVND (reference sequence). The CDR3 has 14 amino acids. This chain's CDR3 is CASSSDWGSDTQYF. The CDR3 DNA follows: TGTGCCAGTAGTTCAGATTGGGGATCAGATACGCAGTATTTT.

Comments on this clonotype: One junction end does not reproduce the germline sequence, and a read error may be involved. This rearrangement joins TRBV20-1 to TRBJ2-7; 7 positions match TRBD1. This CDR3 is built from 17 residues. Germline loops: CDR1 DFQATT, CDR2 SNEGSKA (reference sequence). Written as DNA, the CDR3 is TGCAGTGCTAGAGTCACAGGGGAAGGACAGTGGACCTACGTGCAGTACTTC. It is translated as CSARVTGEGQWTYVQYF.

This clonotype was recorded many times. The gene calls are TRBV3-1 and TRBJ1-3; no reliable D call. The germline gives CDR1 LGHDT, CDR2 YNNKEL (reference sequence). V dropped 8 bases and J dropped 0 bases, with 14 bases sitting between them. The CDR3 is made up of 15 amino acids. The CDR3 DNA follows: TGTGCCAGCGCTACCACGGACGGCTCTGGAAACACCATATATTTT. This encodes CASATTDGSGNTIYF.

V usage is TRBV4-2 and J usage is TRBJ1-2, with unresolved D. The CDR3 spans 13 residues. The V and J ends lost 0 bases and 6 bases respectively, with 8 bases between them. The germline gives CDR1 LGHNA, CDR2 YNFKEQ. The CDR3 sequence: CASSQDTADGYTF. CDR3 sequence (DNA): TGTGCCAGCAGCCAAGATACGGCCGATGGCTACACCTTC.